This TCR beta chain was recovered during a study of CD8 T cells in ankylosing spondylitis. Overall study results and limits: Earlier studies detected some motif variants in reactive arthritis synovial fluid and blood. Blood of patients with ankylosing spondylitis appeared to be characterized by a TCR beta motif of 8 or 9 highly homologous variants.

Each TCR beta library was made by quantitative 5'-RACE that incorporated molecular barcodes. TCRdb analysed the 5' RACE reads with MiXCR anew, one entry per CDR3 protein. The sample contains roughly 190,000 distinct CDR3 sequences, around 13% of which appear only once. The V gene's germline CDR1 is LGHDT and CDR2 YNNKEL (reference sequence). The CDR3 length is 16 residues. The V and J ends lost 1 base and 0 bases respectively, with 11 bases between them. In the case of this clonotype: Its antigen is undetermined.

The clonotype comes from a male donor with ankylosing spondylitis or in good health (not recorded which). Input material: blood, either unsorted or a sorted T cell fraction (not recorded which). The rearrangement joins TRBV3-1 to TRBJ2-3, with D possibly TRBD1 on 6 matching bases. CDR3 amino acids: CASSQGQGLSTDTQYF. The CDR3 nucleotides are TGTGCCAGCAGCCAAGGTCAGGGGCTCAGCACAGATACGCAGTATTTT.